This TCR beta chain was observed in a study of cytomegalovirus exposure and HLA in healthy donors. TCRdb's table, derived via immunoSEQ multiplex PCR, lists solely in-frame clones and lacks some. The profile shows a few hundred thousand clones, over 75% of them singletons. Trimming shortened V by 4 bases and J by 1 base, and 13 bases separated the two germline ends. Germline V gives CDR1 LNHDA, CDR2 SQIVND (reference sequence). This CDR3 is built from 15 residues. The TCR sequence derives from a man in his thirties or forties in good health and CMV-seronegative. Sequencing was done on a sample of PBMCs. The gene calls are TRBV19 and TRBJ1-1; TRBD1 might be the D (5 bases). This CDR3 is CASSKRRGPNTEAFF. The CDR3 DNA reads as TGTGCCAGTAGTAAGCGAAGGGGCCCGAACACTGAAGCTTTCTTT.